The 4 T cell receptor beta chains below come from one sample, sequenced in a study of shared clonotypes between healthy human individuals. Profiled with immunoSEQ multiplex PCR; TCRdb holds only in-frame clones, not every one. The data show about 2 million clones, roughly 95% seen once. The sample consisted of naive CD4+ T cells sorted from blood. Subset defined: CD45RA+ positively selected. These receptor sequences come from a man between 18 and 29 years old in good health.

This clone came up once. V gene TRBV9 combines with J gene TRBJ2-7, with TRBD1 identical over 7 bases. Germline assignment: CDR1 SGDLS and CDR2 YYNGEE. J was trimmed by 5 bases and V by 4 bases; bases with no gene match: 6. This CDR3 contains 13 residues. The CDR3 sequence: CASSPQGSHEQYF. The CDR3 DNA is TGTGCCAGCAGCCCACAGGGGAGCCACGAGCAGTACTTC.

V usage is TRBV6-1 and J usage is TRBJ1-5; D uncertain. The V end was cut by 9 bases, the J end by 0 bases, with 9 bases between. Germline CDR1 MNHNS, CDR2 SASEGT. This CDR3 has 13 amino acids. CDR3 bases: TGTGCCAGTTTTCCTTATAGCAATCAGCCCCAGCATTTT. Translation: CASFPYSNQPQHF.

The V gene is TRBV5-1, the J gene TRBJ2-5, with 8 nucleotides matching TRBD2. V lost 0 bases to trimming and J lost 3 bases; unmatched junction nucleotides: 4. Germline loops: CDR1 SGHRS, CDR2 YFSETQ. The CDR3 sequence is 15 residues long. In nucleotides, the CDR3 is TGCGCCAGCAGCTTGGTCACGACTAGCGAAGAGACCCAGTACTTC. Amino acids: CASSLVTTSEETQYF.

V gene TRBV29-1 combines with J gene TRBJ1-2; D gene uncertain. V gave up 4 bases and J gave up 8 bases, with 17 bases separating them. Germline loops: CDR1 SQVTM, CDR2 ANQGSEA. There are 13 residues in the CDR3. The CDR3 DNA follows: TGCAGCGTTGTGGGTCAAGGCCCTGTAGGCTACACCTTC. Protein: CSVVGQGPVGYTF.